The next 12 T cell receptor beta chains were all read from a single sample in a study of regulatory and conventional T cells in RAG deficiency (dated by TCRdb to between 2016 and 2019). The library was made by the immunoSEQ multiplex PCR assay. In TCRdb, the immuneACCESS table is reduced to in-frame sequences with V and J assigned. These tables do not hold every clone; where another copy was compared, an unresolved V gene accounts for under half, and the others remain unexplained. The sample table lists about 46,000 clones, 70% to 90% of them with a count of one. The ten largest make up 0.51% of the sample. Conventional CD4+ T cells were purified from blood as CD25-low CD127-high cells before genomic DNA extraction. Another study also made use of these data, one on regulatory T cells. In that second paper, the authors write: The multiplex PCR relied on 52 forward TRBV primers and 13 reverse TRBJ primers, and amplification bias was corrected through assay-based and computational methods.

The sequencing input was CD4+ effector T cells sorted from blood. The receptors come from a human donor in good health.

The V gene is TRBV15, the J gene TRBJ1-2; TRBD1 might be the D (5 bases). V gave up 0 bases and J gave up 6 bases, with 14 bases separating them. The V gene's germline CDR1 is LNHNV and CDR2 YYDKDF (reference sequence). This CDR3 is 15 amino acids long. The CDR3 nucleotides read TGTGCCACCAGCAGAGACGTGGGACCACGGAATGGCTACACCTTC. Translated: CATSRDVGPRNGYTF.

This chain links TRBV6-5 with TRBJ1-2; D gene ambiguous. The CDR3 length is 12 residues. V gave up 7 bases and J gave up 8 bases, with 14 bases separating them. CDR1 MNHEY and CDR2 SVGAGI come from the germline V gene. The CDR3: CASIDLVGGYTF. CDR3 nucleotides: TGTGCCAGCATCGATCTGGTCGGGGGCTACACCTTC.

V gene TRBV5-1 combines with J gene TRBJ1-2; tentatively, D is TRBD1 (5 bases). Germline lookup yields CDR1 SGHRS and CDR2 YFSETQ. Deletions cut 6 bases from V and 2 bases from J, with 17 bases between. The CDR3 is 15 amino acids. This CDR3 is CASNRGEGPNYGYTF. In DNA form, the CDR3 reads TGCGCCAGCAACAGAGGTGAGGGACCCAACTATGGCTACACCTTC. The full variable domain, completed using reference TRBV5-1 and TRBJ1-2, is KAGVTQTPRYLIKTRGQQVTLSCSPISGHRSVSWYQQTPGQGLQFLFEYFSETQRNKGNFPGRFSGRQFSNSRSEMNVSTLELGDSALYLCASNRGEGPNYGYTFGSGTRLTVV.

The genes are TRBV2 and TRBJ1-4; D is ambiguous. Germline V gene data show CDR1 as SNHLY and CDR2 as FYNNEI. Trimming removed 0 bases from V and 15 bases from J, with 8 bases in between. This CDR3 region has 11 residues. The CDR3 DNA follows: TGTGCCAGCAGTGAAGCGCAGAATGTGTTTTTT. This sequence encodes CASSEAQNVFF.

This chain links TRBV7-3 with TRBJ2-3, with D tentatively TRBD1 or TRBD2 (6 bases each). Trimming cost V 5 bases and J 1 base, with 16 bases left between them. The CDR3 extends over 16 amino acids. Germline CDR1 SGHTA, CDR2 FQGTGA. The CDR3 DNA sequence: TGTGCCAGCAGCCCAAGGGGGGCCCCAGGCACAGATACGCAGTATTTT. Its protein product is CASSPRGAPGTDTQYF.

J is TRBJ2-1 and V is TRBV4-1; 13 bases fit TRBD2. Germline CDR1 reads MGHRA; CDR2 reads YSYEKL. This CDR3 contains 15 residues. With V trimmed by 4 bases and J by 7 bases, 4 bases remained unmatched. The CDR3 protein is CASSPGLAGVNEQFF. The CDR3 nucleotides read TGCGCCAGCAGCCCCGGACTAGCGGGAGTTAATGAGCAGTTCTTC.

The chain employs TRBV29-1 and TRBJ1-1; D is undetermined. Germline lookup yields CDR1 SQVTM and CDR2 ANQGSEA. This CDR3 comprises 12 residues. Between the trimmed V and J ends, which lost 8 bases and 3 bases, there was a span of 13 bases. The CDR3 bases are TGCAGCCTCAGCTTCTCTGACACTGAAGCTTTCTTT. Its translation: CSLSFSDTEAFF.

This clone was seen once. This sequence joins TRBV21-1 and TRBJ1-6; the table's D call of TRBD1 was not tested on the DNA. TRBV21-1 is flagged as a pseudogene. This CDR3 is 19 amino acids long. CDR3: CASSNPLKDSSSYNSPLHF. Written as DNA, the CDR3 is TGTGCCAGCAGCAATCCCCTTAAGGACAGTAGCTCCTATAATTCACCCCTCCACTTT.

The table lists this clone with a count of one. The DNA of the CDR3 is TGTGCCAGCAGTGAAGGCGGCAGGGGGCCTAGTGAGCAGTTCTTC. This sequence encodes CASSEGGRGPSEQFF. The chain employs TRBV6-1 and TRBJ2-1; 8 nucleotides align to TRBD1. CDR1 is MNHNS, CDR2 SASEGT, per germline. The CDR3 extends over 15 amino acids. The ends lost 1 base at V and 9 bases at J; junction bases unmatched: 8.

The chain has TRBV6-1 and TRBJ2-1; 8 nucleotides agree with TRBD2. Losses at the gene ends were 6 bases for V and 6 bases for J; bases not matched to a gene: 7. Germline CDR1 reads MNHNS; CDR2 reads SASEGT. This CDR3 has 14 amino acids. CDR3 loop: CASRVSGSGNEQFF. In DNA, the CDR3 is TGTGCCAGCAGGGTCAGCGGGAGTGGCAATGAGCAGTTCTTC.

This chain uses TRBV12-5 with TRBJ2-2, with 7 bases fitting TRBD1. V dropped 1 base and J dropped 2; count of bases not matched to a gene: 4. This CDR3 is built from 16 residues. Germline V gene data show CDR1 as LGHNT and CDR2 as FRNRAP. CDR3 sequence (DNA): TGTGCTAGTGGTTTGGCCGGGACAGTAAACACCGGGGAGCTGTTTTTT. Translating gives CASGLAGTVNTGELFF.

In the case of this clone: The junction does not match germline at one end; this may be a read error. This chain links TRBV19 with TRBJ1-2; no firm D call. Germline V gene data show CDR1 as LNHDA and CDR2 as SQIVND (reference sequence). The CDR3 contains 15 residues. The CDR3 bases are TGTGCCAGTAGTATTTACTCAGCCTCTAACTATGGCCACACCTTC. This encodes CASSIYSASNYGHTF.